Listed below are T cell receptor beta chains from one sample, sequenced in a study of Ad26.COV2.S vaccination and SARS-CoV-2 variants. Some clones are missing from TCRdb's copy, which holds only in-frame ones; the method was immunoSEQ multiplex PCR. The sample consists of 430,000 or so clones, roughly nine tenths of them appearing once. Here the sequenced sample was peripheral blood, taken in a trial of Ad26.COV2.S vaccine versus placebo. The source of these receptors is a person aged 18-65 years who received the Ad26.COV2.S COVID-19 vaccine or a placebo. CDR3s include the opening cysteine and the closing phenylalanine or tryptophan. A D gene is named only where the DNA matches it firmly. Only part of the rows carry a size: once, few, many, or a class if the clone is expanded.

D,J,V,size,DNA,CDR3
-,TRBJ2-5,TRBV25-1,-,TGTGCCAGCAGTGATCAGGTTTTCCAAGAGACCCAGTACTTC,CASSDQVFQETQYF
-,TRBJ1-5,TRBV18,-,TGTGCCAGCTCTCGCCCAACCTCAGGGGCGCAGGATCAGCCCCAGCATTTT,CASSRPTSGAQDQPQHF
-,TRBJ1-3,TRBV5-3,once,TGTGCCAGAAGCTTGGTCCGGGGAAGAGGAAACACCATATATTTT,CARSLVRGRGNTIYF
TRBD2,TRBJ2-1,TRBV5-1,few,TGCGCCAGCAGAGGGTACCGGGAGGCCGAAAAGAGCTCCTACAATGAGCAGTTCTTC,CASRGYREAEKSSYNEQFF
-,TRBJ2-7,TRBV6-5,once,TGTGCCAGCAGTTACGTTATCAGGGGGGCCTCCTACGAGCAGTACTTC,CASSYVIRGASYEQYF
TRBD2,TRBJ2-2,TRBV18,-,TGTGCCAGCTCACGGGCGGGACTAGCGGGCTCGAACACCGGGGAGCTGTTTTTT,CASSRAGLAGSNTGELFF
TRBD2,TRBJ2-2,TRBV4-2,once,TGTGCCAGCAGCCAACCGCAGCGGGAGAACACCGGGGAGCTGTTTTTT,CASSQPQRENTGELFF
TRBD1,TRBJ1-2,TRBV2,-,TGTGCCAGCAGCTCCGGGACAGGGGGCTATGGCTACACCTTC,CASSSGTGGYGYTF
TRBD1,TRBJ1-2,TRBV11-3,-,TGTGCCAGCAGCTCGGCACGGGACAGGGGTAACTATGGCTACACCTTC,CASSSARDRGNYGYTF
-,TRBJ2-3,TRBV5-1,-,TGCGCCAGCAGCTTGGCCCCTCATCCTAGCACAGATACGCAGTATTTT,CASSLAPHPSTDTQYF
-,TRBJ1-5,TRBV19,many,TGTGCCAGTATTTCCAACGACAGACTCTTTAGCAATCAGCCCCAGCATTTT,CASISNDRLFSNQPQHF
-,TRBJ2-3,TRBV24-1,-,TGTGCCACCAGTGACCCCCGGGACTCTACAGATACGCAGTATTTT,CATSDPRDSTDTQYF
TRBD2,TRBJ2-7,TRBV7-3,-,TGTGCCAGCAGCTCCCTAGCGGGGATTTCCTACGAGCAGTACTTC,CASSSLAGISYEQYF
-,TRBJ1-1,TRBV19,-,TGTGCCAGTAGTATCTTAGGGTTAACTGAAGCTTTCTTT,CASSILGLTEAFF
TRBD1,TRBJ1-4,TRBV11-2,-,TGTGCCAGCAGTCGAGGGGGCTGGGATGAAAAACTGTTTTTT,CASSRGGWDEKLFF
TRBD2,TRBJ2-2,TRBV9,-,TGTGCCAGCAGGGATAGGGCTAGCGGGTCCACCGGGGAGCTGTTTTTT,CASRDRASGSTGELFF
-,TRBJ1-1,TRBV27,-,TGTGCCAGCAGCGACGGGTGGAACACTGAAGCTTTCTTT,CASSDGWNTEAFF
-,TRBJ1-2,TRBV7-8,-,TGTGCCAGCAGCTTAGTTGGCCGGGGGTCCTCTGGCTACACCTTC,CASSLVGRGSSGYTF
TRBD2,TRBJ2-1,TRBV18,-,TGTGCCAGCTCACCGTTGGGGGGGGAGCAGTTCTTC,CASSPLGGEQFF
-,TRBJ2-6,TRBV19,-,TGTGCCAGTAGTATAGATGGGTCCGGGGCCAACGTCCTGACTTTC,CASSIDGSGANVLTF
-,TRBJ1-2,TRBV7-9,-,TGTGCCAGCAGCTTATCGGGACTAAGGGATGGCTACACCTTC,CASSLSGLRDGYTF
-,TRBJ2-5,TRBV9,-,TGTGCCAGCAGCGTAGGATCGAGAGGGGAGACCCAGTACTTC,CASSVGSRGETQYF
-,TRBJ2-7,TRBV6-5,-,TGTGCCAGCAGCCGACGGGGGTACTACGAGCAGTACTTC,CASSRRGYYEQYF
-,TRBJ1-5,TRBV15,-,TGTGCCACCAGCAGAGGGACTTACCAGCCCCAGCATTTT,CATSRGTYQPQHF
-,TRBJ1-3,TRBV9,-,TGTGCCAGCAGCGTAAAAGGATCGGCTGGAAACACCATATATTTT,CASSVKGSAGNTIYF
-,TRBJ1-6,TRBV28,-,TGTGCCAGCAGCTTAGGACAGTCCCTATATAATTCACCCCTCCACTTT,CASSLGQSLYNSPLHF
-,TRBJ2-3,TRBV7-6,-,TGTGCCAGCAGCTTAGGACTAGGGCTTAGCACAGATACGCAGTATTTT,CASSLGLGLSTDTQYF
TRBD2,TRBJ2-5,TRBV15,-,TGTGCCACCAGCAGAGTGGCGGGAGTCCAAGAGACCCAGTACTTC,CATSRVAGVQETQYF
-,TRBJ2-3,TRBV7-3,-,TGTGCCAGCAGCTTCGGACCCCTGGATACGCAGTATTTT,CASSFGPLDTQYF
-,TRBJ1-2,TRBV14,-,TGTGCCAGCAGCCAGGTTCCGGGTTGGAACTATGGCTACACCTTC,CASSQVPGWNYGYTF
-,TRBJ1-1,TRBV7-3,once,TGTGCCAGCAGCTTAAGGCGGGACGGGGACACTGAAGCTTTCTTT,CASSLRRDGDTEAFF
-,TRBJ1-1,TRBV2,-,TGTGCCAGCAGTGCGGGCCCCGGCCGAATTTCGGAAGCTTTCTTT,CASSAGPGRISEAFF
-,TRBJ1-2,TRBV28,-,TGTGCCAGCAGTGCCGCCCGCTATGGCTACACCTTC,CASSAARYGYTF
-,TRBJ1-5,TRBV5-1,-,TGCGCCAGCAGCCTTGGAAGGGATGGCAATCAGCCCCAGCATTTT,CASSLGRDGNQPQHF
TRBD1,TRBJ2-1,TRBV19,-,TGTGCCAGTAGTTACACAGGGGCTAGGGTAAATGAGCAGTTCTTC,CASSYTGARVNEQFF
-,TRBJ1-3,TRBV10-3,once,TGTGCCACAGGACAGTTCTCTGGAAACACCATATATTTT,CATGQFSGNTIYF
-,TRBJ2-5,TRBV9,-,TGTGCCAGCAGCGTAGGGGGAGAACAAGAGACCCAGTACTTC,CASSVGGEQETQYF
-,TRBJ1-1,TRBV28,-,TGTGCCAGCAGATTAGGGGCCTTCGGATTTGAAGCTTTCTTT,CASRLGAFGFEAFF
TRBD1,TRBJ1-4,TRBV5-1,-,TGCGCCAGCAGCTTGGTGGGGGGACAGCAACTGTTTTTT,CASSLVGGQQLFF
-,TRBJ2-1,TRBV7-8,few,TGTGCCAGCAGCTTAGGGCTGGGAACGCTTGAGCAGTTCTTC,CASSLGLGTLEQFF
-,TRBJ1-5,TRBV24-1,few,TGTGCCACCAGTGATTTCTATAGCAATCAGCCCCAGCATTTT,CATSDFYSNQPQHF
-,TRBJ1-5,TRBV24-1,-,TGTGCCACCAGTGATAGGTGGGTGCCTCAGCCCCAGCATTTT,CATSDRWVPQPQHF
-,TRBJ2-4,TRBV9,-,TGTGCCAGCAGCGTTTCTAACACCGCGACCAAAAACATTCAGTACTTC,CASSVSNTATKNIQYF
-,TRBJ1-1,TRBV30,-,TGTGCCTGGAGTGTACCAAGACTCCTAAGAAGCGAAGCTTTCTTT,CAWSVPRLLRSEAFF
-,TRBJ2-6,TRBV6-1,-,TGTGCCAGCAGTGAACGACAGGTTTGGGCCTCTGGGGCCAACGTCCTGACTTTC,CASSERQVWASGANVLTF